This entry lists 11 T cell receptor beta chains sequenced from one sample in a study of cytomegalovirus exposure and HLA in healthy donors. Both 60 Vbeta primers and 13 Jbeta primers went into the PCR. Using immunoSEQ multiplex PCR, the repertoire was profiled, and TCRdb retains in-frame clones only, with some absent. Here the sample spans some 52,000 clones, around 70% being singletons. Specimen: PBMCs. The source of these receptors is a woman between 50 and 59 years old in good health and CMV-seronegative.

This clone showed up just a few times. The rearrangement joins TRBV27 to TRBJ1-3; D ambiguous. Germline V CDR1 and CDR2: MNHEY, SMNVEV (reference sequence). V gave up 6 bases and J gave up 6 bases, with 12 bases separating them. The CDR3 runs 13 residues. In DNA, the CDR3 is TGTGCCAGCAGCTCTTTAGTTGAAAACACCATATATTTT. The encoded protein is CASSSLVENTIYF.

This clone came up a few times. The genes are TRBV2 and TRBJ2-7; 9 bases line up with TRBD2. Germline loops: CDR1 SNHLY, CDR2 FYNNEI. The CDR3 loop spans 15 amino acids. V shed 3 bases and J 2 bases; nucleotides not matched to a gene: 5. CDR3: CASSEGGTSPYEQYF. CDR3 in DNA: TGTGCCAGCAGTGAGGGGGGGACTAGCCCCTACGAGCAGTACTTC. Filled out from reference TRBV2 and TRBJ2-7, the complete variable domain reads EPEVTQTPSHQVTQMGQEVILRCVPISNHLYFYWYRQILGQKVEFLVSFYNNEISEKSEIFDDQFSVERPDGSNFTLKIRSTKLEDSAMYFCASSEGGTSPYEQYFGPGTRLTVT.

This clone was recorded only once. The chain employs TRBV18 and TRBJ2-7; perhaps TRBD1 as D (6 bases). The CDR3 sequence is 13 residues long. The V end lost 2 bases, the J end lost 3 bases, and 8 bases lay between the germline ends. Germline V gene lookup returns CDR1 KGHSH and CDR2 LQKENI. This CDR3 reads CASSPADSYEQYF. The CDR3 DNA reads as TGTGCCAGCTCACCAGCGGACAGCTACGAGCAGTACTTC.

The chain is built from TRBV28 and TRBJ1-1; 8 bases are a match to TRBD1. CDR1 is MDHEN, CDR2 SYDVKM, per germline. This CDR3 is built from 14 residues. Unmatched junction bases numbered 3, after V lost 5 bases and J lost 1 base. The DNA for the CDR3 is TGTGCCAGCAGTAAACAGGGGGGGAACACTGAAGCTTTCTTT. It specifies CASSKQGGNTEAFF. Together with reference TRBV28 and TRBJ1-1, the CDR3 gives the full variable domain: DVKVTQSSRYLVKRTGEKVFLECVQDMDHENMFWYRQDPGLGLRLIYFSYDVKMKEKGDIPEGYSVSREKKERFSLILESASTNQTSMYLCASSKQGGNTEAFFGQGTRLTVV.

The chain employs TRBV13 and TRBJ2-7; the D is unclear. The CDR3 sequence is 15 residues long. Looked up from germline, CDR1 is PRHDT and CDR2 is FYEKMQ (reference sequence). V lost 0 bases to trimming and J lost 2 bases, with 11 bases between them. The CDR3 DNA reads TGTGCCAGCAGCTTAGGCTGGGCCTCACCCTACGAGCAGTACTTC. Amino acid sequence: CASSLGWASPYEQYF. The variable domain in full, with the rest retrieved from reference TRBV13 and TRBJ2-7, is AAGVIQSPRHLIKEKRETATLKCYPIPRHDTVYWYQQGPGQDPQFLISFYEKMQSDKGSIPDRFSAQQFSDYHSELNMSSLELGDSALYFCASSLGWASPYEQYFGPGTRLTVT.

The chain combines TRBV2 with TRBJ1-2, with D unresolved. The germline V gene has CDR1 SNHLY and CDR2 FYNNEI. This CDR3 region has 13 residues. The ends were cut back, 8 bases at V and 0 bases at J, with 10 bases in the middle. The CDR3 DNA reads TGTGCCAGCCGAGTTAGCGCTAACTATGGCTACACCTTC. Translated, it gives CASRVSANYGYTF.

A word on this clone: It is unclear where the CDR3 begins or ends on the DNA, so no DNA is shown, and the CDR3 is as TCRdb lists it. This chain joins TRBV28 and TRBJ1-1. The germline gives CDR1 MDHEN, CDR2 SYDVKM. The CDR3 has 12 amino acids, counting both end residues. CDR3 amino acids: CASSSSYTEAFF.

This clone is a singleton in its sample. V and J are TRBV7-2 and TRBJ1-5; D remains ambiguous. Germline V gene sequence: CDR1 SGHTA, CDR2 FQGNSA. Trimming took 2 bases from V and 4 from J, leaving 6 bases between them. The CDR3 is made up of 13 amino acids. The chain's CDR3 is CASSLIENQPQHF. The CDR3, as DNA: TGTGCCAGCAGCTTAATCGAGAATCAGCCCCAGCATTTT. The entire variable domain, with the rest obtained from reference TRBV7-2 and TRBJ1-5, is as follows: GAGVSQSPSNKVTEKGKDVELRCDPISGHTALYWYRQSLGQGLEFLIYFQGNSAPDKSGLPSDRFSAERTGGSVSTLTIQRTQQEDSAVYLCASSLIENQPQHFGDGTRLSIL.

This clone was picked up a small number of times. The CDR3 DNA reads TGTGCCAGCAGCTTAGGGCTGCAAGTCACTGAAGCTTTCTTT. Its translation: CASSLGLQVTEAFF. This chain joins TRBV11-1 and TRBJ1-1; D is ambiguous. CDR1 and CDR2 (germline): SGHAT, FQDESV (reference sequence). The ends were cut back, 1 base at V and 4 bases at J, with 10 bases in the middle. This CDR3 has 14 residues.

The chain carries TRBV18 and TRBJ1-1; TRBD1 is a possible D gene (6 bases). From germline, CDR1 is KGHSH and CDR2 LQKENI. Trimming removed 0 bases at V and 4 bases at J, with 12 bases between. CDR3 size: 15 residues. Here the CDR3 reads CASSPPQGIGTEAFF. CDR3 nucleotides: TGTGCCAGCTCACCACCACAGGGTATTGGCACTGAAGCTTTCTTT.

V and J are TRBV5-1 and TRBJ2-3, with 10 bases lining up with TRBD2. CDR3 length: 16 amino acids. The junction had 8 bases not matched to a gene; V was cut back by 3 bases and J by 4 bases. Germline-derived CDR1 and CDR2 are SGHRS and YFSETQ. The DNA of the CDR3 is TGCGCCAGCAGCTCCGCAGCGGGGGGGTCGGCAGATACGCAGTATTTT. Amino acids: CASSSAAGGSADTQYF.